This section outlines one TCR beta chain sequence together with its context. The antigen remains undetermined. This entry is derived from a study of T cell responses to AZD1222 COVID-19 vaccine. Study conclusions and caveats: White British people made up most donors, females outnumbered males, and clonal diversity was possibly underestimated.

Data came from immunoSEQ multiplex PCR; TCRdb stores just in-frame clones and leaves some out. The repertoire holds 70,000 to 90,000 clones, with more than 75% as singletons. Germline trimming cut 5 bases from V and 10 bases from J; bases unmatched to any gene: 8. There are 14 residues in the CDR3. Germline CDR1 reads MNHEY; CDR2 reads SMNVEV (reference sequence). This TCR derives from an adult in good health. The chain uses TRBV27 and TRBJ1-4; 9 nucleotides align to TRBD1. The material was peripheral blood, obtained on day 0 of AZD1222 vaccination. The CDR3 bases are TGTGCCAGCAGTCAGTCAAGACAGGGGGTAAAACTGTTTTTT. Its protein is CASSQSRQGVKLFF.